The subject of this entry is one T cell receptor (beta chain). This specimen belongs to a study of T cell changes during pregnancy in multiple sclerosis. The CDR3 consists of 15 residues. Trimming shortened V by 2 bases and J by 4 bases, and 12 bases separated the two germline ends. Germline V gene sequence: CDR1 MNHEY, CDR2 SMNVEV (reference sequence). Repertoires were generated with immunoSEQ multiplex PCR, while TCRdb's copy carries only in-frame clones and drops some. The sample consists of almost 95,000 clones, about 92% of them appearing once. Sequencing was performed on peripheral blood, taken in the first trimester of pregnancy. The sequence derives from a female donor with multiple sclerosis, enrolled in a pregnancy study. The V and J genes are TRBV27 and TRBJ1-5; D gene uncertain. This CDR3 is CASSLDNRSNQPQHF. The CDR3 bases are TGTGCCAGCAGTTTAGACAATAGGTCGAATCAGCCCCAGCATTTT.